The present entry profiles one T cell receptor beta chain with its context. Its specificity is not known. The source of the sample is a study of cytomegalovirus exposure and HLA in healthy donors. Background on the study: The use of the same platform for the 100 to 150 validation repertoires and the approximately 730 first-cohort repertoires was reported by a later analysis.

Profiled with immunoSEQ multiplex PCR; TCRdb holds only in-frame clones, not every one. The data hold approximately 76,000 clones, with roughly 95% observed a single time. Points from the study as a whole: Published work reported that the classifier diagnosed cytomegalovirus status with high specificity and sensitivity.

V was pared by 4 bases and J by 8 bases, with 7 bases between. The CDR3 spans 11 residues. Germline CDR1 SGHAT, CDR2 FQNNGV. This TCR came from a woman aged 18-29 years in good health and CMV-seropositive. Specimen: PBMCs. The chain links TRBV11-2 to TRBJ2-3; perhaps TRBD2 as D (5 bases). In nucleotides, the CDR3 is TGTGCCAGCAGCTCCGGAGGTACGCAGTATTTT. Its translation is CASSSGGTQYF.